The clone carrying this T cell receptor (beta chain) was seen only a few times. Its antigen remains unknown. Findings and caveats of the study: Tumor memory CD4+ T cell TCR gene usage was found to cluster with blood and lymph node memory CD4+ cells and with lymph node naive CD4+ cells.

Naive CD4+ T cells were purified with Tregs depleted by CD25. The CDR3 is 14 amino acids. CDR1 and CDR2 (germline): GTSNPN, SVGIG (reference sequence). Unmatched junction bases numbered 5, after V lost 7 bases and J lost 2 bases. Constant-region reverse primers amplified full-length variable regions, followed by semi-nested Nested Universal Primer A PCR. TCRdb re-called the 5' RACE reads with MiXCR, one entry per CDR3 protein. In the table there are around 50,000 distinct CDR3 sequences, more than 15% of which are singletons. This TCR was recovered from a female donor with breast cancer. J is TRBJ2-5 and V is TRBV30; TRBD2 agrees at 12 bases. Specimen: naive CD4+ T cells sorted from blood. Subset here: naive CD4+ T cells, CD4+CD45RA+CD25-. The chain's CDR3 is CASTSGSFQETQYF. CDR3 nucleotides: TGTGCCTCGACTAGCGGGAGTTTTCAAGAGACCCAGTACTTC.